The T cell receptor beta chain under discussion was sequenced for a study of graft-versus-host responses after intestinal transplantation. At the level of the study: Isolated intestinal, liver-intestinal, or multivisceral transplants had been given to the recipients. The whole recipient group had anti-thymocyte globulin induction followed by tacrolimus and steroids for three to four years.

This table comes from immunoSEQ multiplex PCR, and its TCRdb copy is limited to in-frame clones, with some not included. The table shows 120,000 or so clones, with roughly 95% occurring only once. Study-level points and caveats: Individuals carrying graft-donor T cell macrochimerism showed high graft-versus-host to host-versus-graft clonal ratios in allografts. GvH clones turned up in recipient marrow; some had shown up first in ileum or blood.

The CDR3 is made up of 15 amino acids. Germline V lookup: CDR1 SGHAT, CDR2 FQNNGV. Trimming removed 5 bases from V and 2 bases from J, with 14 bases in between. This clone was seen just once. What it recognizes is unknown. The clonotype comes from a human donor who received an intestinal transplant. The chain recombines TRBV11-2 with TRBJ2-3; D may be TRBD2 (5 bases). Source: unstimulated CD8+ T cells sorted from spleen or lymph node cells, taken before intestinal transplant. CDR3: CASSPSLGLTDTQYF. CDR3 nucleotide sequence: TGTGCCAGCAGCCCGTCACTAGGTCTCACAGATACGCAGTATTTT.